The next 14 T cell receptor beta chains were all read from a single sample in a study of OX40 agonist ivuxolimab in advanced cancers. Here immunoSEQ multiplex PCR was the method, and the copy in TCRdb shows in-frame clones only, minus some. The sample carries over 75,000 clones, about 89% recorded once. The specimen was CD4+ or CD8+ T cells sorted from blood, collected in a trial of the OX40 agonist ivuxolimab. The receptors here all came from an adult with an advanced solid tumor such as melanoma, head and neck, liver or kidney cancer.

This clone is a singleton in its sample. The chain is built from TRBV7-9 and TRBJ2-5; a possible D gene is TRBD1 (6 bases). V shed 5 bases and J shed 6 bases, with 19 bases lying between them. The CDR3 totals 15 residues. The V gene's germline CDR1 is SEHNR and CDR2 FQNEAQ (reference sequence). The CDR3 DNA reads as TGTGCCAGCAGCCACACGACAGGTTTGGAGAAGACCCAGTACTTC. It is translated as CASSHTTGLEKTQYF.

The chain links TRBV19 to TRBJ2-3; 8 bases line up with TRBD2. CDR1 is LNHDA and CDR2 is SQIVND in the germline V gene (reference sequence). The CDR3 has 15 amino acids. V dropped 4 bases and J dropped 2; count of bases not matched to a gene: 5. The CDR3: CASSKGTRPTDTQYF. CDR3 DNA sequence: TGTGCCAGTAGTAAAGGGACTAGGCCCACAGATACGCAGTATTTT.

J is TRBJ2-1 and V is TRBV27, with 8 bases fitting TRBD2. The CDR3 consists of 16 residues. V lost 4 bases to trimming and J lost 4 bases; unmatched junction nucleotides: 9. From germline, CDR1 is MNHEY and CDR2 SMNVEV (reference sequence). CDR3 sequence reads: CASSSQRGTRYNEQFF. As DNA, the CDR3 is TGTGCCAGCAGTTCCCAAAGGGGGACTAGATACAATGAGCAGTTCTTC.

The chain recombines TRBV30 with TRBJ2-1, with TRBD2 identical over 10 bases. V lost 4 bases, J lost 0 bases, and 9 bases stayed unmatched. The CDR3 has 17 residues. Germline V gene sequence: CDR1 GTSNPN, CDR2 SVGIG (reference sequence). In nucleotides, the CDR3 is TGTGCCTGGAAGGCACTAGCGGGATTTAGCTCCTACAATGAGCAGTTCTTC. Translated, it gives CAWKALAGFSSYNEQFF. The full variable domain, its missing parts supplied by reference TRBV30 and TRBJ2-1, is SQTIHQWPATLVQPVGSPLSLECTVEGTSNPNLYWYRQAAGRGLQLLFYSVGIGQISSEVPQNLSASRPQDRQFILSSKKLLLSDSGFYLCAWKALAGFSSYNEQFFGPGTRLTVL.

The rearrangement uses TRBV2 and TRBJ1-3, with 7 bases aligning to TRBD1. This CDR3 is 20 amino acids long. Germline V lookup: CDR1 SNHLY, CDR2 FYNNEI. J gave up 0 bases and V 1 base, and 15 bases lay outside the gene matches. This CDR3 is CASSEEVGGGQVSSGNTIYF. The DNA for the CDR3 is TGTGCCAGCAGTGAAGAAGTCGGTGGAGGACAGGTCTCCTCTGGAAACACCATATATTTT.

The genes are TRBV29-1 and TRBJ2-2; TRBD2 matches at 11 bases. Trimming at V came to 7 bases and at J to 5 bases, leaving 9 bases not matched to a gene. The CDR3 is 15 amino acids. The germline gives CDR1 SQVTM, CDR2 ANQGSEA. CDR3 sequence (DNA): TGCAGCGCCCAGACTAGCGGGATGTTGACCGGGGAGCTGTTTTTT. The encoded protein is CSAQTSGMLTGELFF.

The V gene is TRBV27, the J gene TRBJ2-2, with D hard to call. Germline V CDR1 and CDR2: MNHEY, SMNVEV (reference sequence). The V gene lost 7 bases and the J gene lost 5 bases, with 11 bases spanning the gap. This CDR3 comprises 13 residues. DNA of the CDR3: TGTGCCAGCAAGGGAATGGGTACCGGGGAGCTGTTTTTT. Translation: CASKGMGTGELFF.

The CDR3 reads CASSMRGYTGELFF. The CDR3 DNA sequence: TGTGCCAGTAGTATGCGGGGGTACACCGGGGAGCTGTTTTTT. The chain combines TRBV19 with TRBJ2-2; 7 bases line up with TRBD2. Germline CDR1 and CDR2: LNHDA and SQIVND (reference sequence). This CDR3 region has 14 residues. V lost 3 bases, J lost 3 bases, and 1 base stayed unmatched.

This chain joins TRBV27 and TRBJ1-1, with D uncertain. Germline V gives CDR1 MNHEY, CDR2 SMNVEV (reference sequence). The length of the CDR3 is 11 residues. Trimming shortened V by 6 bases and J by 5 bases, and 7 bases separated the two germline ends. The CDR3 reads CASSRGTEAFF. The CDR3 DNA sequence: TGTGCCAGCAGCCGTGGAACTGAAGCTTTCTTT.

The rearrangement links TRBV7-3 to TRBJ2-2; 10 nucleotides align to TRBD1. The CDR3 is made up of 18 amino acids. Losses at the gene ends were 5 bases for V and 6 bases for J; bases not matched to a gene: 15. Germline values: CDR1 SGHTA, CDR2 FQGTGA. CDR3 sequence (DNA): TGTGCCAGCAGCCCGAGAGCAATAGGGACAGGGGTCCCCGGGGAGCTGTTTTTT. Protein: CASSPRAIGTGVPGELFF.

This chain connects TRBV4-1 to TRBJ2-5; D gene uncertain. Matching the DNA end better, TRBJ2-7 makes the J call doubtful. Germline values: CDR1 MGHRA, CDR2 YSYEKL. The CDR3 contains 15 residues. CDR3 amino acids: CASSTRWAVGYEQYF. The CDR3 nucleotides are TGCGCCAGCAGTACACGGTGGGCAGTAGGATACGAGCAGTACTTC.

This clone occurred once. This chain uses TRBV15 with TRBJ1-5; D ambiguous. V lost 0 bases and J lost 2, with 8 bases in between. This CDR3 comprises 15 residues. Germline assignment: CDR1 LNHNV and CDR2 YYDKDF (reference sequence). The chain's CDR3 is CATSRDRGRNQPQHF. CDR3 coding DNA: TGTGCCACCAGCAGAGATAGAGGACGCAATCAGCCCCAGCATTTT. The whole variable domain, remainder taken from reference TRBV15 and TRBJ1-5, is DAMVIQNPRYQVTQFGKPVTLSCSQTLNHNVMYWYQQKSSQAPKLLFHYYDKDFNNEADTPDNFQSRRPNTSFCFLDIRSPGLGDTAMYLCATSRDRGRNQPQHFGDGTRLSIL.

The chain has TRBV21-1 and TRBJ2-1; no check of the table's D call, TRBD1, against the DNA was made. TRBV21-1 is reported as a pseudogene. The CDR3 contains 15 residues. The CDR3 DNA reads TGTGCCAGCAGAGAAACAGTCACCTTGGACAATGAGCAGTTCTTC. It translates to CASRETVTLDNEQFF.

V and J are TRBV29-1 and TRBJ2-4; no clear D gene. This CDR3 is built from 13 residues. Germline CDR1 is SQVTM and CDR2 is ANQGSEA. V was pared by 4 bases and J by 0 bases, with 7 bases between. CDR3: CSVGLEAKNIQYF. In DNA form, the CDR3 reads TGCAGCGTTGGATTGGAAGCCAAAAACATTCAGTACTTC.